The next 16 T cell receptor beta chains were all read from a single sample in a study of radiation and T cells in renal cell carcinoma. Profiled with immunoSEQ multiplex PCR; TCRdb holds only in-frame clones, not every one. The table has 130,000 to 150,000 clones, 70% to 90% seen once. The time point is: baseline pretreatment blood. Sample treatment: 15 Gy SBRT to primary tumor, nephrectomy 4 weeks later. Sequences were derived from blood, sampled from a patient whose treatment included radiotherapy and nephrectomy. Source of these receptors: a woman aged 45-65 years with renal cell carcinoma.

The chain links TRBV11-2 to TRBJ2-7; D could derive from TRBD1 or TRBD2 (6 bases each). The ends were cut back, 5 bases at V and 6 bases at J, with 17 bases in the middle. From germline, CDR1 is SGHAT and CDR2 FQNNGV. The CDR3 consists of 14 residues. The CDR3 DNA reads as TGTGCCAGCAGCCCCCCCCGGGGGCGGGTCGAGCAGTACTTC. It is translated as CASSPPRGRVEQYF.

This chain connects TRBV5-1 to TRBJ2-5; D might be TRBD1 (5 bases). The CDR3 runs 17 residues. The germline CDR1 and CDR2 sequences are SGHRS and YFSETQ. Trimming took 2 bases from V and 1 from J, leaving 18 bases between them. This CDR3 reads CASSFRASQSLQETQYF. The CDR3 DNA sequence: TGCGCCAGCAGCTTCAGGGCCTCTCAAAGCCTCCAAGAGACCCAGTACTTC.

The gene calls are TRBV7-2 and TRBJ2-3; TRBD2 might be the D (6 bases). V dropped 5 bases and J dropped 4 bases, with 16 bases sitting between them. Germline V gene data show CDR1 as SGHTA and CDR2 as FQGNSA. The CDR3 is 15 amino acids. This chain's CDR3 is CASSPGLWFADTQYF. The CDR3, as DNA: TGTGCCAGCAGCCCGGGACTTTGGTTCGCAGATACGCAGTATTTT.

This chain joins TRBV7-6 and TRBJ2-3; D gene uncertain. V was pared by 3 bases and J by 2 bases, with 9 bases between. This CDR3 comprises 14 residues. The germline V gene encodes CDR1 SGHVS and CDR2 FNYEAQ. CDR3 sequence (DNA): TGTGCCAGCAGCTTGGAACCCCACACAGATACGCAGTATTTT. It is translated as CASSLEPHTDTQYF.

This chain joins TRBV19 and TRBJ2-7; D is undetermined. The V end was cut by 3 bases, the J end by 1 base, with 10 bases between. CDR3 size: 14 residues. Germline V CDR1 and CDR2: LNHDA, SQIVND (reference sequence). The CDR3 reads CASSIGRFSYEQYF. CDR3 bases: TGTGCCAGTAGTATCGGCAGGTTTTCCTACGAGCAGTACTTC.

The chain recombines TRBV18 with TRBJ1-1, with D unclear. This CDR3 has 14 amino acids. V lost 6 bases and J 3 bases, leaving 14 bases between the germline ends. Germline-derived CDR1 and CDR2 are KGHSH and LQKENI. The CDR3 sequence is CASSHAGRDTEAFF. DNA of the CDR3: TGTGCCAGCTCCCACGCAGGTCGAGACACTGAAGCTTTCTTT.

The CDR3 DNA is TGTGCCATCAGTGAGTGGAGCGGGGGGGACTACAATGAGCAGTTCTTC. Translated, it gives CAISEWSGGDYNEQFF. The chain employs TRBV10-3 and TRBJ2-1, with TRBD2 matching 10 bases. Trimming took 1 base from V and 3 from J; bases not matched to a gene: 3. Germline V CDR1 and CDR2: ENHRY, SYGVKD. The CDR3 is 16 residues long.

V and J are TRBV5-8 and TRBJ2-3, with TRBD2 matching 8 bases. Germline lookup yields CDR1 SGHTS and CDR2 YDEGEE. This CDR3 contains 16 residues. Trimming at V came to 2 bases and at J to 1 base, leaving 6 bases not matched to a gene. Here the CDR3 DNA reads TGTGCCAGCAGCTTTAGCAGCGGGGGAGGCACAGATACGCAGTATTTT. Translated: CASSFSSGGGTDTQYF.

J is TRBJ1-2 and V is TRBV5-1; 8 bases agree with TRBD1. Germline CDR1 SGHRS, CDR2 YFSETQ. Unmatched junction bases numbered 3, after V lost 0 bases and J lost 8 bases. The CDR3 extends over 13 amino acids. CDR3 loop: CASSLGQGMGYTF. CDR3 sequence (DNA): TGCGCCAGCAGCTTGGGACAGGGGATGGGCTACACCTTC.

A word on this clone: One end of the junction does not line up with germline, which may come from a read error. The chain carries TRBV7-7 and TRBJ2-5, with 16 bases identical to TRBD2. Germline loops: CDR1 SSHAT, CDR2 FNYEAQ (reference sequence). The CDR3 is made up of 20 amino acids. The CDR3 bases are TGTGCTAGCAGCTTAGCTCGTTTCGGGACTAGCGGGGGGGCCCTAGAGACCCAGTACTTC. Its translation is CASSLARFGTSGGALETQYF.

The chain recombines TRBV10-3 with TRBJ2-2; the D is unclear. The CDR3 is 16 residues long. Germline-derived CDR1 and CDR2 are ENHRY and SYGVKD. V dropped 1 base and J dropped 4 bases, with 13 bases sitting between them. The CDR3 loop reads CAISEFGSLGTGELFF. CDR3 DNA: TGTGCCATCAGTGAGTTCGGGTCACTGGGCACCGGGGAGCTGTTTTTT.

This sequence joins TRBV18 and TRBJ1-2, with D hard to call. The CDR3 loop spans 16 amino acids. Trimming pared 2 bases from V and 4 bases from J, leaving 17 bases between. Germline V gives CDR1 KGHSH, CDR2 LQKENI. The CDR3 bases are TGTGCCAGCTCACCAGGAGGCGGGAACCGCCTCTATGGCTACACCTTC. Protein product: CASSPGGGNRLYGYTF.

This clone was counted between two and nine times. The chain joins TRBV30 to TRBJ1-1; 8 bases are a match to TRBD1. The CDR3 spans 14 residues. The ends lost 1 base at V and 2 bases at J; junction bases unmatched: 3. The V gene's germline CDR1 is GTSNPN and CDR2 SVGIG (reference sequence). CDR3 sequence (DNA): TGTGCCTGGAGTGGCGGACAGGGAAACACTGAAGCTTTCTTT. Its protein is CAWSGGQGNTEAFF.

The V call is TRBV6-5, the J call TRBJ1-1; 9 bases are a match to TRBD1. The germline CDR1 and CDR2 sequences are MNHEY and SVGAGI. V lost 4 bases to trimming and J lost 2 bases; unmatched junction nucleotides: 2. The CDR3 is 14 residues long. The CDR3 DNA follows: TGTGCCAGCAGTTCGGGACAGGGTAACACTGAAGCTTTCTTT. Encoded protein: CASSSGQGNTEAFF.

This sequence joins TRBV19 and TRBJ2-2; 7 bases are shared with TRBD1. Germline loops: CDR1 LNHDA, CDR2 SQIVND (reference sequence). V shed 5 bases and J 4 bases; nucleotides not matched to a gene: 4. The CDR3 is 14 residues long. In DNA form, the CDR3 reads TGTGCCAGTAGTGGAACAGGGGCCACCGGGGAGCTGTTTTTT. It specifies CASSGTGATGELFF.

This clone was picked up a small number of times. The chain is built from TRBV6-1 and TRBJ2-7, with 9 bases matching TRBD1. V was clipped by 5 bases and J by 0 bases; unmatched bases: 5. CDR1 and CDR2 (germline): MNHNS, SASEGT. The CDR3 is 15 amino acids. The CDR3 protein is CASSTTGGYSYEQYF. DNA of the CDR3: TGTGCCAGCAGTACGACAGGGGGGTACTCCTACGAGCAGTACTTC.